The entry that follows covers one TCR beta chain sequence. Its antigen is not yet known. No base quality values were provided; no much bigger clone lies one nucleotide off. The source of the sample is a study of OX40 agonist ivuxolimab in advanced cancers. Regarding the research as a whole: Ivuxolimab was an agonistic, fully human IgG2 monoclonal antibody directed against OX40 (CD134), a costimulatory receptor. Intravenous ivuxolimab was administered to patients every 2 weeks at six dose levels: 0.01, 0.1, 0.3, 1.5, 3 and 10 mg/kg. Of the approximately 50 patients in dose escalation, about 19 had hepatocellular carcinoma, about 15 had melanoma, 9 had renal cell carcinoma and 9 had head and neck cancer. In the dose-escalation cohort, 65% to 90% of patients were male, and the mean age was approximately 55 years, with a range of roughly 23 to 85. Patients were allowed to have had prior anti-PD-1, anti-PD-L1 or anti-CTLA-4 therapy, and around 43% of the dose-escalation patients had been treated with checkpoint inhibitors. Partial responses occurred in three dose-escalation patients, of whom one had hepatocellular carcinoma and two had cutaneous melanoma. The point of sequencing TCRbeta in the periphery was to test whether ivuxolimab changed TCR sequence diversity and drove clonal T-cell expansion. The paper describes the monotherapy dose-escalation part (N of about 55 patients) of the phase I trial of ivuxolimab.

Trimming costs V 3 bases and J 10 bases, and their ends lie 11 bases apart. The germline V gene provides CDR1 SGHRS and CDR2 YFSETQ. The CDR3 covers 11 residues, taking in both the cysteine and the phenylalanine. The entry retains the CDR3 DNA only, 33 bases that are in frame from base 1. The trial excluded patients who had a history of autoimmune disease or were on systemic immunosuppression. Peripheral blood for TCR sequencing was drawn from every dose cohort at baseline, at cycle 4 day 1 and at cycle 7 day 1. Samples came from an open-label, multicenter, first-in-human phase I dose-escalation trial of ivuxolimab. Adults with locally advanced or metastatic melanoma, renal cell, hepatocellular, or head and neck squamous cell carcinoma were enrolled in the trial. Before TCR sequencing, CD4+ T cells and CD8+ T cells from peripheral blood were sorted into separate populations. The study at large found these results: Partial responders in the 0.1-3.0 mg/kg groups had among the lowest normalized peripheral clonal expansion, especially among CD8+ T cells. After ivuxolimab, expanded clones were on average more numerous among CD8+ T cells than among CD4+ T cells. At doses from 0.1 to 3.0 mg/kg, clonal expansion was seen in both CD4+ and CD8+ blood T cells between baseline and week 6. The antigen specificity of the clonally expanded peripheral T cells was not determined. Low levels of normalized T-cell clonal expansion were also seen in some patients who did not respond.

For sequencing of the TCRbeta CDR3 region, genomic DNA was extracted from the sorted cells. The immunoSEQ Assay was used for sequencing of TCRbeta CDR3 regions. TCRdb's version of the immuneACCESS table is confined to in-frame rearrangements and falls short of the full clone set. An unresolved V gene accounts for under half of the shortfall where checked; the remainder is of unknown origin. The sample table lists 74,000 or so clones, approximately 85% of them with a count of one. The top ten clonotypes cover less than 2.5% of the sample. This sequence was found in an adult with an advanced solid tumor such as melanoma, head and neck, liver or kidney cancer. Sequenced material: CD4+ or CD8+ T cells sorted from blood, taken in a trial of the OX40 agonist ivuxolimab. This receptor chain uses TRBV5-1 and TRBJ2-7; the D segment might be TRBD1 or TRBD2, since each matches 5 bases. The CDR3 here reads CASSYPGPQYF. At the DNA level, the sequence is TGCGCCAGCAGCTACCCGGGGCCTCAGTACTTC.